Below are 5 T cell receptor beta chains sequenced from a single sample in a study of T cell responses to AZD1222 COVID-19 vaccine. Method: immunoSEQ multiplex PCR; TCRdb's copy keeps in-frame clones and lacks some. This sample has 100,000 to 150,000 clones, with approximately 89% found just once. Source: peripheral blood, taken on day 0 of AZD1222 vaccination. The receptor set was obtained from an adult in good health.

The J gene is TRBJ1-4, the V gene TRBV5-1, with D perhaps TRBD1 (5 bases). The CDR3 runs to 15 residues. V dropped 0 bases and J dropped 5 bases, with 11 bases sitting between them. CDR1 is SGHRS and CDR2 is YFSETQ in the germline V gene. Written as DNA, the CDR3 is TGCGCCAGCAGCTTGGCGCCAGGGTTAAATGAAAAACTGTTTTTT. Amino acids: CASSLAPGLNEKLFF.

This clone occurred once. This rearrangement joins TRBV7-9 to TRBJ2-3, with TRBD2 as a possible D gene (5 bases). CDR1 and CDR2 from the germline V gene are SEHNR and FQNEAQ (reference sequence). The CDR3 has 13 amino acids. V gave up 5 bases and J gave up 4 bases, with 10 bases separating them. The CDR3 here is CASSLEGSDTQYF. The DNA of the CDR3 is TGTGCCAGCAGCCTAGAGGGTTCAGATACGCAGTATTTT.

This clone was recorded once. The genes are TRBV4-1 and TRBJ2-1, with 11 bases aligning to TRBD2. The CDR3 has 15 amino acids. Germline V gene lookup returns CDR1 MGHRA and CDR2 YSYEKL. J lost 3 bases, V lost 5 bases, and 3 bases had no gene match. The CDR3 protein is CASSKGLADYNEQFF. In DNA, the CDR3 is TGCGCCAGCAGCAAGGGACTAGCGGACTACAATGAGCAGTTCTTC.

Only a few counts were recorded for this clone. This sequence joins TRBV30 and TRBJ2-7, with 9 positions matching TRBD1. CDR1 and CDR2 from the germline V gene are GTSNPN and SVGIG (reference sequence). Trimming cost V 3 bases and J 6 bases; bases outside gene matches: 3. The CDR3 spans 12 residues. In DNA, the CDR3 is TGTGCCTGGAGCGGACAGGGGCGCGAGCAGTACTTC. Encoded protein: CAWSGQGREQYF.

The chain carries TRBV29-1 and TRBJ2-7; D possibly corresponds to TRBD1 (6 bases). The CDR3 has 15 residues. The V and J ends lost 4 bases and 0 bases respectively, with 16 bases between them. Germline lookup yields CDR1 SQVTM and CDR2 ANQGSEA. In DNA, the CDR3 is TGCAGCGTTGCCCCCGGACAGAGCCTCTCCTACGAGCAGTACTTC. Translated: CSVAPGQSLSYEQYF.